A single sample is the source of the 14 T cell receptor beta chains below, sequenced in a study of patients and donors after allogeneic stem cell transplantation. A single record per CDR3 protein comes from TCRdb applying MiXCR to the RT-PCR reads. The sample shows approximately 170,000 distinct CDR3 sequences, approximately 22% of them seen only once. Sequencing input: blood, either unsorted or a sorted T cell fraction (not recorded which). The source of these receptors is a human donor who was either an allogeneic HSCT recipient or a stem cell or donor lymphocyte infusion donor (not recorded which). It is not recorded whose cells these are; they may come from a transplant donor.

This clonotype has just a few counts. In DNA form, the CDR3 reads TGTGCCAGCAGTTCCACAGGTAGCAATCAGCCCCAGCATTTT. Translation: CASSSTGSNQPQHF. This rearrangement joins TRBV12-3 or TRBV12-4 to TRBJ1-5; perhaps TRBD1 as D (5 bases). The CDR3 spans 14 residues. The ends were cut back, 4 bases at V and 0 bases at J, with 7 bases in the middle.

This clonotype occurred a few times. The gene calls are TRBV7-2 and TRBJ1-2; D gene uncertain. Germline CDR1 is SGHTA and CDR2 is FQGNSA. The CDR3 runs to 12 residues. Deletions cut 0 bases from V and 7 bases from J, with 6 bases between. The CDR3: CASSLAMFGYTF. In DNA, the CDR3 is TGTGCCAGCAGCTTAGCGATGTTTGGCTACACCTTC.

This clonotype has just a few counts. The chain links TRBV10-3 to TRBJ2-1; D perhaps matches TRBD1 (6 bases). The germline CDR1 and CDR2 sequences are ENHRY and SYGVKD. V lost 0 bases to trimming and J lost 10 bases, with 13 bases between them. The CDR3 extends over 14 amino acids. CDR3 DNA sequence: TGTGCCATCAGTGAGTCTAGGGACACCTTAGAGCAGTTCTTC. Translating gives CAISESRDTLEQFF.

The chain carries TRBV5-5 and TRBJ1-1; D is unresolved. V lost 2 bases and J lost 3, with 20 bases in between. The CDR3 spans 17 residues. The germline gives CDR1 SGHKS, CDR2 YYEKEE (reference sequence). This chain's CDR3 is CASSLPRLLTTYTEAFF. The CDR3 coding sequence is TGTGCCAGCAGCTTACCGCGCTTATTAACTACCTACACTGAAGCTTTCTTT.

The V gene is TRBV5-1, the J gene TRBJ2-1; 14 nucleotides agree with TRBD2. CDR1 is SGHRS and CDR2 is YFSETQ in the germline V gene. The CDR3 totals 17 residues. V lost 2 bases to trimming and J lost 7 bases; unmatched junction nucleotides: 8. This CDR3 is CASSLKVGTSGRNEQFF. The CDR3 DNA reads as TGCGCCAGCAGCTTAAAGGTTGGGACTAGCGGGAGAAATGAGCAGTTCTTC.

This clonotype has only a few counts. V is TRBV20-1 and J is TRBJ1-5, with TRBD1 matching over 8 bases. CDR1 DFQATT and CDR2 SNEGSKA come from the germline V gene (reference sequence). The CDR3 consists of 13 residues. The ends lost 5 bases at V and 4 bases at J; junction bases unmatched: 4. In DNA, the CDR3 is TGCAGTGCTCCGACAGGGGTTAATCAGCCCCAGCATTTT. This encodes CSAPTGVNQPQHF.

CDR3 amino acids: CASRGQAIQETQYF. The CDR3, as DNA: TGTGCCAGCAGGGGACAGGCAATCCAAGAGACCCAGTACTTC. The V and J genes are TRBV7-2 and TRBJ2-5; 8 bases map to TRBD1. Germline CDR1 is SGHTA and CDR2 is FQGNSA. This CDR3 spans 14 amino acids. The ends lost 6 bases at V and 1 base at J; junction bases unmatched: 4. The full variable domain, its missing parts supplied by reference TRBV7-2 and TRBJ2-5, is GAGVSQSPSNKVTEKGKDVELRCDPISGHTALYWYRQSLGQGLEFLIYFQGNSAPDKSGLPSDRFSAERTGGSVSTLTIQRTQQEDSAVYLCASRGQAIQETQYFGPGTRLLVL.

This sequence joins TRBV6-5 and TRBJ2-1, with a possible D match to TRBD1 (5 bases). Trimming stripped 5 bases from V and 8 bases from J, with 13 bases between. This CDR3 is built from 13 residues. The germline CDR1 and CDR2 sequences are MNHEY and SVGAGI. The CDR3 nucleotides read TGTGCCAGCAGTACGCCTTGGGGCGATGAGCAGTTCTTC. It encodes CASSTPWGDEQFF.

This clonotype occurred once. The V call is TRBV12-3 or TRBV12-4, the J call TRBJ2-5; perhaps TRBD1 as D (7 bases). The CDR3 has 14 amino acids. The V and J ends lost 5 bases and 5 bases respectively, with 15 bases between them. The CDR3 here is CASSGPGGLETQYF. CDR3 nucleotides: TGTGCCAGCAGTGGACCAGGGGGGCTCGAGACCCAGTACTTC.

The CDR3 loop is CSASPRPDTQYF. The CDR3 coding sequence is TGCAGTGCTAGCCCCAGGCCAGATACGCAGTATTTT. The gene calls are TRBV20-1 and TRBJ2-3; no firm D call. Per the germline V gene, CDR1 is DFQATT and CDR2 is SNEGSKA (reference sequence). Trimming pared 3 bases from V and 4 bases from J, leaving 8 bases between. This CDR3 has 12 amino acids.

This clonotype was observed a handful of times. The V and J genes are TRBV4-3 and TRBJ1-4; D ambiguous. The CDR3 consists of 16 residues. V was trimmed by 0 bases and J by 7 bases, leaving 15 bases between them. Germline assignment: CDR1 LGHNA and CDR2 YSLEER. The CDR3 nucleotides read TGCGCCAGCAGCCAAGAGCATGGGGTTGGAACTGAAAAACTGTTTTTT. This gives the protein CASSQEHGVGTEKLFF.

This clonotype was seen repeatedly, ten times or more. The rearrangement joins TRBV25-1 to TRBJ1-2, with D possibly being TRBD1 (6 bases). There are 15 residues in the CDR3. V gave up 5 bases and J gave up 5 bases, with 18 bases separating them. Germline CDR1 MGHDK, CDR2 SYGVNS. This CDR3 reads CASSPMKQGLYGYTF. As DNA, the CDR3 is TGTGCCAGCAGTCCCATGAAACAGGGACTTTATGGCTACACCTTC.

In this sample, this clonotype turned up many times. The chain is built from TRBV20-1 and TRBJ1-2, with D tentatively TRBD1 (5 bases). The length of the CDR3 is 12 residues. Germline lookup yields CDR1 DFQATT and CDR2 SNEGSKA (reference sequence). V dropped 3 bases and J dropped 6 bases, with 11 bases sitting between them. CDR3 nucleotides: TGCAGTGCTAGCCCCGGGGCCGATGGCTACACCTTC. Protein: CSASPGADGYTF.

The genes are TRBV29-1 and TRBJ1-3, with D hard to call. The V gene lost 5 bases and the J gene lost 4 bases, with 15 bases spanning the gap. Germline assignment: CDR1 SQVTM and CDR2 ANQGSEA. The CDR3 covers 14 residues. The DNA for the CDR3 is TGCAGCGTTATCCCCCAGCTAATGGGAAACACCATATATTTT. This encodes CSVIPQLMGNTIYF.